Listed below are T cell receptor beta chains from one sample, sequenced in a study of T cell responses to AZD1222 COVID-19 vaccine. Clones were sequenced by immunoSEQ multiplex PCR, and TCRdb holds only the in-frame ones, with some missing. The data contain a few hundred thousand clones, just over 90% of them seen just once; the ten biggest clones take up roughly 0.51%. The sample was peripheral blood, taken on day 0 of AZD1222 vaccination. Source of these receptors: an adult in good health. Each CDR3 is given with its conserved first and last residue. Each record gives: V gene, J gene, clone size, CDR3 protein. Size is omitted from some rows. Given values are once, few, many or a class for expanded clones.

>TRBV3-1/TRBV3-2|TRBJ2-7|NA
CASSQDPAGNEQYF
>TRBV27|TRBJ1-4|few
CASYYGGTPTNEKLFF
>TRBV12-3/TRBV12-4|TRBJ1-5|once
CASRAGGQPQHF
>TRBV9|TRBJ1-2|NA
CASSSRTGREGYTF
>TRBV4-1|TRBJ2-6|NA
CASSQVGGTKGGANVLTF
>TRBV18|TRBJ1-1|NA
CASSPVTGNTEAFF
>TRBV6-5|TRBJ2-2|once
CATDREVSGELFF
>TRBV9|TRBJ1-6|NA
CASSVSGNSPLHF
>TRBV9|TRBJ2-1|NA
CASSPRVGVMYDEQFF
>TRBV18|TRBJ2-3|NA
CASSPYHRGVGDTQYF
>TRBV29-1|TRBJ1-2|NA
CSVGDISSYGYTF
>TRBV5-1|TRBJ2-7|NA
CASSDGQGYEQYF
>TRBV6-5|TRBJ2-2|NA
CASSDRGLGQLFF
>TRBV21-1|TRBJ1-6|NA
CASSKRRNSPLHF
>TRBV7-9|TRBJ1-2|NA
CASQGATANYGYTF
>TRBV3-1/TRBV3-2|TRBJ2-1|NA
CASSQSRANEQFF
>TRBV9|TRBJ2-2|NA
CASSVGQGAAGELFF
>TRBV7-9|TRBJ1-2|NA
CASSGGYGYTF
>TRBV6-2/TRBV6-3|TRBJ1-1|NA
CASSAGTGGLGTEAFF
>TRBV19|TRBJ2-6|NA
CASSSGTGVSGANVLTF
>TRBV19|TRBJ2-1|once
CASSINFYNEQFF
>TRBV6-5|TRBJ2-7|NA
CATGTGPREQYF
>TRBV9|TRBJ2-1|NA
CASSVGRGPDEQFF
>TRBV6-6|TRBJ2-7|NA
CASRTLDGGSDEQYF
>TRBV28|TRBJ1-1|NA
CASSHRRGGTEAFF
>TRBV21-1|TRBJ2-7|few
CASSNRDRVNCGEQYF
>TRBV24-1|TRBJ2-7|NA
CATSDPTGTGQYF
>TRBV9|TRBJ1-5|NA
CASSVGGRDQPQHF
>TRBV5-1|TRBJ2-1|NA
CASSTGASHSEQFF
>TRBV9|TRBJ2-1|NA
CASSTDRDRDLNEQFF
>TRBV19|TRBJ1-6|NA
CASSSHNFAPLHF
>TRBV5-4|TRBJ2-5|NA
CASSLEWGQETQYF
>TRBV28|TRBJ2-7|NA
CASSEASGSYEQYF
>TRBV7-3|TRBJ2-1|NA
CASSFAGNYNEQFF
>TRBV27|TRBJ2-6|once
CASSSVAGANVLTF
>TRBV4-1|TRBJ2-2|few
CASSQRTGDRTGELFF
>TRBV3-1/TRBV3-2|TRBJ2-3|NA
CASSNRDRGTDTQYF
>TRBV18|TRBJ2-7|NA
CASSPGQGRTFDEQYF
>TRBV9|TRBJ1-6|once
CASSPSRGGSPLHF
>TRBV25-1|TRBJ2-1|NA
CASSEFPTSGDYNEQFF
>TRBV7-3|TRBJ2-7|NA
CASSPDRVGEQYF